Detailed here is one TCR beta chain. The antigen is undetermined. This CDR3 has 15 residues. From germline, CDR1 is SEHNR and CDR2 FQNEAQ (reference sequence). V lost 1 base and J lost 4, with 11 bases in between. This specimen belongs to a study of OX40 agonist ivuxolimab in advanced cancers. Study-wide background: Ivuxolimab doses were 0.01, 0.1, 0.3, 1.5, 3 or 10 mg/kg every 2 weeks. From about 20 to 80 years was the age range, with a mean of around 57 years, and around 84% were male. A history of anti-PD-1, anti-PD-L1 or anti-CTLA-4 therapy was acceptable, and over 30% had some.

Study outcomes and limitations: Some patients who did not respond also had low normalized T-cell clonal expansion.

Clones were sequenced by immunoSEQ multiplex PCR, and TCRdb holds only the in-frame ones, with some missing. Here the sample spans fewer than 70,000 clones, roughly nine tenths being singletons. This TCR came from an adult with an advanced solid tumor such as melanoma, head and neck, liver or kidney cancer. The chain employs TRBV7-9 and TRBJ2-1, with D possibly being TRBD2 (5 bases). Sequenced here: CD4+ or CD8+ T cells sorted from blood, sampled in a trial of the OX40 agonist ivuxolimab. The CDR3 coding sequence is TGTGCCAGCAGCTTAGGGACTCCCCAATACAATGAGCAGTTCTTC. Its protein product is CASSLGTPQYNEQFF.